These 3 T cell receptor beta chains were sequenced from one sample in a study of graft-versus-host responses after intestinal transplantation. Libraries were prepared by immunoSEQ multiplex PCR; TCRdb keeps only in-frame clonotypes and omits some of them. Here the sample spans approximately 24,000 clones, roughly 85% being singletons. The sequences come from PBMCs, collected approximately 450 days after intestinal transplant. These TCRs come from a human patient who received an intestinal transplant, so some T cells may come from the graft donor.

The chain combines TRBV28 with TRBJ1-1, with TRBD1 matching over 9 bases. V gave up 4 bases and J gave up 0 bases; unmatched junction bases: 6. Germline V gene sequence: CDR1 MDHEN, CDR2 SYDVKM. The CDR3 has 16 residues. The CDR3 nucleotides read TGTGCCAGCAGTTCAACAGGGGGCGGAATGAACACTGAAGCTTTCTTT. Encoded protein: CASSSTGGGMNTEAFF.

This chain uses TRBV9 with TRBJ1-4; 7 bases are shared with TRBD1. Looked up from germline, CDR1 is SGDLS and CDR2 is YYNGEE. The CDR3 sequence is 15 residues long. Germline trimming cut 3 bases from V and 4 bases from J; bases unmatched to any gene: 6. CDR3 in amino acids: CASSARGGYNEKLFF. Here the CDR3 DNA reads TGTGCCAGCAGCGCCCGAGGGGGCTATAATGAAAAACTGTTTTTT.

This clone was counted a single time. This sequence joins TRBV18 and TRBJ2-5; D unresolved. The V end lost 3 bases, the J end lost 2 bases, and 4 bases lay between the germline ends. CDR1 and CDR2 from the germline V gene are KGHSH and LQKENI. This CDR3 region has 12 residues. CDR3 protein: CASSPQQETQYF. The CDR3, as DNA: TGTGCCAGCTCACCCCAACAAGAGACCCAGTACTTC.